The source of this TCR beta chain is a study of blood T cell repertoires in COVID-19. Turning to the study itself: The origin of the acute and convalescent COVID-19 samples was the United States, Italy and Spain. Sources were T cells, B-cell-depleted T cells, or PBMCs; the material itself was cDNA or gDNA.

Germline V CDR1 and CDR2: SGHRS, YFSETQ. J lost 8 bases, V lost 7 bases, and 22 bases had no gene match. This CDR3 contains 18 residues. As originally analysed: Cell counts per sample came from amplifying reference gene primers. Only in-frame clones appear in the TCRdb table, and some are missing; sequencing was by immunoSEQ multiplex PCR. That table gives V, J and clone size, and the DNA gave D and trimming. The table has 110,000 or so clones, roughly 80% seen once. The chain is built from TRBV5-1 and TRBJ2-1; 9 positions match TRBD2. This sequence was found in a woman of 80 years or more with acute or convalescent COVID-19. The sample was peripheral blood. This chain's CDR3 is CASRLPLLAGSGADEQFF. The CDR3 DNA is TGCGCCAGCCGACTACCCTTACTAGCGGGCTCCGGCGCGGATGAGCAGTTCTTC.